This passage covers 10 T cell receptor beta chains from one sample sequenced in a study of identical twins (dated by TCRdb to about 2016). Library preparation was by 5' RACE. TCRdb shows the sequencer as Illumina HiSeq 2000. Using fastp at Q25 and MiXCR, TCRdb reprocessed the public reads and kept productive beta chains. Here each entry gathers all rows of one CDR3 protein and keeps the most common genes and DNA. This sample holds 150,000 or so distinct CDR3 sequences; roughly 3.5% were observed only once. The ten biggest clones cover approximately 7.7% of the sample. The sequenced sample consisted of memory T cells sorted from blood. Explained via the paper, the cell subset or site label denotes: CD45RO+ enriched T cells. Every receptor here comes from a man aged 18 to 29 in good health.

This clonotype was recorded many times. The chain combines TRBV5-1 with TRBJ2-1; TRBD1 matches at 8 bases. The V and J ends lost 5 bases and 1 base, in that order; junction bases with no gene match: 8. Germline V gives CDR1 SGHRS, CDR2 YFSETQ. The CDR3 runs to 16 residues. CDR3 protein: CASSPPGQVSYNEQFF. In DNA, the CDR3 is TGCGCCAGCAGTCCGCCGGGACAGGTGTCCTACAATGAGCAGTTCTTC.

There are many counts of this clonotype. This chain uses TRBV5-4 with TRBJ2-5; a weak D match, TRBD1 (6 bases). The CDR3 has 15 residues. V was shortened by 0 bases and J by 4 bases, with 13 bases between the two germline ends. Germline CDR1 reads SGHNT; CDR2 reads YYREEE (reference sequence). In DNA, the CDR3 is TGTGCCAGCAGCTTGGACCCGGGACAAACAGAGACCCAGTACTTC. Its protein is CASSLDPGQTETQYF. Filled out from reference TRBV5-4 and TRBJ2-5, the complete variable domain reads ETGVTQSPTHLIKTRGQQVTLRCSSQSGHNTVSWYQQALGQGPQFIFQYYREEENGRGNFPPRFSGLQFPNYSSELNVNALELDDSALYLCASSLDPGQTETQYFGPGTRLLVL.

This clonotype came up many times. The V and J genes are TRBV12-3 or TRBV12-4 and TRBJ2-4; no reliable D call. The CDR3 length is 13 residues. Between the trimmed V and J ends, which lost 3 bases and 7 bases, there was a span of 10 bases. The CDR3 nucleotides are TGTGCCAGCAGTTTGGATCAAGCGAACATTCAGTACTTC. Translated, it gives CASSLDQANIQYF.

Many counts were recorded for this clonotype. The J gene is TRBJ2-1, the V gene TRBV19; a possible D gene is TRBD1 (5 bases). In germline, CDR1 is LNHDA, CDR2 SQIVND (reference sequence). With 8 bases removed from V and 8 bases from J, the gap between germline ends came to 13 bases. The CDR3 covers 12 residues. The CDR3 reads CASGAGKYEQFF. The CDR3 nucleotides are TGTGCCAGTGGGGCAGGGAAGTATGAGCAGTTCTTC.

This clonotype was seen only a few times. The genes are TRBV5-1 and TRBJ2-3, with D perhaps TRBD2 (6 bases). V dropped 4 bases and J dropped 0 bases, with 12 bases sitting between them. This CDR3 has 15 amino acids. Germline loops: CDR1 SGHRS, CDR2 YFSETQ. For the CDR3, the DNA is TGCGCCAGCAGCCCCACCGCGGGGAGCACAGATACGCAGTATTTT. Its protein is CASSPTAGSTDTQYF.

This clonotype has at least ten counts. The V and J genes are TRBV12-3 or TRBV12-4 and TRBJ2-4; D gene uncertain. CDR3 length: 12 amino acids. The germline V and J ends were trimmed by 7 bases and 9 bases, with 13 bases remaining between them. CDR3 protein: CASTPDRTIQYF. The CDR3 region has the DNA TGTGCCAGCACCCCAGATAGGACCATTCAGTACTTC.

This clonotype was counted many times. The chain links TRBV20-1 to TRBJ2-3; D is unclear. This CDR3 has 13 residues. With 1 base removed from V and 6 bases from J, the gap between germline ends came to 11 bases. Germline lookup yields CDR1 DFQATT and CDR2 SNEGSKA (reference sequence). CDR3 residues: CSARAHMGDTQYF. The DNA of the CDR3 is TGCAGTGCTAGAGCACACATGGGGGATACGCAGTATTTT.

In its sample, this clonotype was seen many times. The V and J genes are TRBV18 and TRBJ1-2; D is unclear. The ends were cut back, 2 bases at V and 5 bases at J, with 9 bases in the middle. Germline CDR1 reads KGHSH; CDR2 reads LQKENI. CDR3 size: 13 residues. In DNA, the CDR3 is TGTGCCAGCTCACCAGAGACACAGTATGGCTACACCTTC. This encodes CASSPETQYGYTF.

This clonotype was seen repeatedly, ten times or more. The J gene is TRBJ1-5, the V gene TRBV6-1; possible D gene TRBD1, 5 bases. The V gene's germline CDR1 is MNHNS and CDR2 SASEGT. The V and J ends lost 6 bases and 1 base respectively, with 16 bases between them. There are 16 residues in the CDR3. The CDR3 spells CASRGVWGSSNQPQHF. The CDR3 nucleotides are TGTGCCAGCAGGGGGGTGTGGGGCAGCAGCAATCAGCCCCAGCATTTT.

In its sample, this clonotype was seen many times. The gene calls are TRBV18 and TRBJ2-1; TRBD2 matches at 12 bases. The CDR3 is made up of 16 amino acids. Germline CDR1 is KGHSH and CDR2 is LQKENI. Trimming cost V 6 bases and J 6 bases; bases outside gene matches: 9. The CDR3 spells CASSSTTSGSLNEQFF. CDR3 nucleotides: TGTGCCAGCTCCTCAACGACTAGCGGGAGTCTCAATGAGCAGTTCTTC.